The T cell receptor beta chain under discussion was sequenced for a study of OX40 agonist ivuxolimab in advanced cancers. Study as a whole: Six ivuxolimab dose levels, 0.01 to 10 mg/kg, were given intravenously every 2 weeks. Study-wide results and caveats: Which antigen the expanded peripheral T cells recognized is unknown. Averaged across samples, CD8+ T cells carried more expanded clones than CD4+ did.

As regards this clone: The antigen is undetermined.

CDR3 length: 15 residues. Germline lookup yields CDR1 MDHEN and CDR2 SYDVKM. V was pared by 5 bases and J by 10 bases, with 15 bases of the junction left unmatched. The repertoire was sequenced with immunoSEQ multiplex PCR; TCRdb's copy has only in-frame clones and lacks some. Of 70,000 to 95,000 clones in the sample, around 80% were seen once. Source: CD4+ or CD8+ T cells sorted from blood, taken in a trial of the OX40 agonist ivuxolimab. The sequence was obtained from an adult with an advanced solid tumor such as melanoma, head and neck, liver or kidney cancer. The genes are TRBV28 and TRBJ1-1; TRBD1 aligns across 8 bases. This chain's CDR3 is CASSRRPGTGRGAFF. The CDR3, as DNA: TGTGCCAGCAGTCGAAGACCCGGGACAGGACGGGGAGCTTTCTTT.